Detailed here is one TCR beta chain. What this receptor recognizes is not known. No clone much larger than this one lies a single base away; base qualities are absent. Counted from cysteine to phenylalanine, this CDR3 has 16 amino acids. Only the CDR3 DNA is retained, 48 bases long and in frame from the first base. V loses 0 bases of germline sequence and J loses 9 bases, and the interval between the two ends is 18 bases. Per the germline V gene (reference sequence), GTSNPN is the CDR1 and SVGIG is the CDR2. This sample is part of a study of cytomegalovirus exposure and HLA in healthy donors (dated by TCRdb to 2015 to 2018). Context from the whole study: An earlier analysis of some 500 of the donors reported 250 to 350 Gb of sequence data and 100 million to 140 million unique TCR beta sequences from 150 million to 200 million T cells. To study patterns of TCR occurrence, a later analysis re-analyzed previously published TCR beta repertoires from more than 550 donors and added high-resolution HLA genotyping. An early release covering approximately 600 HLA-typed donors comprised about 300 gigabases of sequencing data and some 79 million unique TCR sequences. In the later analysis, no new phenotypic data were used to find candidate immune exposures; instead, reliance was placed on TCR beta sequences and their occurrence across donors. An earlier analysis of several hundred of the donors applied high-throughput TCR beta sequencing to assess whether each TCR beta V gene segment acted as functional or pseudogenic. Typing coverage varied by locus: roughly 629-640 donors for A, B, C, DRB1 and DQB1; more than 500 for DQA1; more than 600 for DPA1; about 450 for DPB1. A later genetic analysis used genome-wide SNP genotypes for about 55% of the 666 donors, treating that subset as a discovery cohort. Roughly 5 DR-DQ haplotypes were handled as single units for association and clustering, since linkage in the cohort was strong. Donor age, sex, ethnicity and CMV serostatus were compiled alongside the repertoire data. Across approximately 400 genotyped donors of the cohort, an average of about 240,000 unique TCR beta nucleotide sequences per donor were sequenced, and roughly a sixth of those sequences were non-productive. Of the 300 to 500 genotyped donors, 70% to 90% were placed in the genetic ancestry cluster associated with self-reported Caucasian donors. The study aimed to test whether cataloging public T cell receptors could reveal signatures of past pathogen exposure. Both class I and class II loci were covered by HLA typing, at four-digit resolution. Every repertoire in the discovery cohort had been generated on one and the same sequencing platform. In addition to the first cohort of around 670 subjects, a separate validation cohort of 120 different subjects was used. High-throughput TCR immunosequencing, statistical association of individual TCRs with disease status, and machine learning were combined to predict cytomegalovirus infection status. The T cell repertoires of 670 or so subjects were profiled by immunosequencing and related to cytomegalovirus serostatus. Paper-wide results and their limitations: In an earlier analysis of fewer than 750 of the donors, most TCR beta V segments were observed in productive rearrangements about 87% or about 30% of the time, broadly matching IMGT annotations. Because the 87-base-pair reads could not distinguish some IMGT-functional V segments, including TRBV6-2 and TRBV6-3, those segments were excluded. It was suggested by the authors that the approach could potentially be generalized to other disease states and immunological phenotypes. CMV serostatus was the only immune exposure information available for the cohort. In this cohort, only TCR beta chains were sequenced, and detectable features were limited by the absence of alpha or paired-chain data. A group of highly shared sequence variants was considered likely to be a technical artifact of the sequencing pipeline. When HLA alleles, especially DR and DQ, strongly co-occurred, TCR associations were difficult to assign to individual alleles. Approximately 16 rarely observed V segments, including chromosome 9 orphons, were excluded from the earlier analysis of about 610 of the donors because counts were too low. A further reported finding was that TCR beta sequences accurately predicted the HLA-A and HLA-B alleles for most subjects in the first cohort. At a false discovery rate of 0.05, a later analysis linked around 17,000 TCR beta sequences to specific HLA alleles. Several of the top co-occurrence clusters appeared to be linked to parvovirus B19, influenza, CMV and Epstein-Barr virus, according to a later analysis. An association between a missense DCLRE1C variant and V-gene and J-gene trimming of TCR beta chains was found in a later genetic analysis and replicated in an independent cohort. In vitro tests confirmed that three of the cytomegalovirus-associated TCR beta chains recognize cytomegalovirus antigens. Correlated functional status among segregating V segments might be attributable to linkage disequilibrium, but an unknown experimental factor could not be ruled out. In a later analysis, HLA-associated TCR beta chains showed more clonal expansion and lower generation probabilities than non-associated chains that were equally common. Across donors, most TCR sequences were observed very rarely, whereas some public TCRs were present in many individuals. Presence/absence analyses assumed roughly uniform sequencing depth across donors, an assumption that may not hold. HLA typing was unavailable for some donors at each locus, so association tests used only the typed subset. According to a later genetic analysis, donors in an Asian-associated ancestry cluster had fewer N-insertions in productive TCRs than the roughly 670-donor mean. Most CMV-associated TCR beta chains appeared to be HLA-restricted in a later analysis, and the HLA associations seemed to be driven largely by CMV exposure. The study listed 170 or so TCR beta chains as associated with cytomegalovirus. The classifier was reported to diagnose cytomegalovirus status with high specificity and sensitivity in both the original cohort and the validation cohort. According to a later analysis, TCR association rates differed among HLA loci, with DRB1 alleles showing the most associated TCRs and HLA-C alleles showing the fewest.

Library prep was done by the immunoSEQ multiplex PCR assay. The multiplex PCR relied on a mix of 60 forward primers for TCR Vbeta segments and 13 reverse primers for TCR Jbeta segments. The CDR3 region of rearranged TCR beta genes was amplified from genomic DNA with a multiplex PCR assay. Amplified TCR beta libraries were sequenced as 87-base-pair reads on the Illumina HiSeq System. From the authors' description of their analysis: Across the roughly 600 repertoires, a later analysis counted 80 million or so unique TCR beta chains, about 10 million of which were shared by at least two donors. Raw reads were error-corrected and collapsed into unique sequences by a nearest-neighbor algorithm in which closely related sequences were merged to remove PCR and sequencing errors. V, D and J gene segments were assigned by aligning CDR3 sequences to IMGT reference sequences. For a sequence to be retained, a match of at least six nucleotides was required to both a V gene segment and a J gene segment. A rearrangement counted as productive if the CDR3 had no stop codons and remained in frame with V and J, and every other rearrangement counted as non-productive. Following IMGT convention, CDR3 was defined as the stretch from the second conserved V-encoded cysteine up to the conserved J-encoded phenylalanine. The earlier analysis of approximately 500 of the donors excluded sequences that lacked an unambiguous match to a single V gene segment. An earlier analysis of some 500 of the donors classified V segments as functional when productive rearrangements were above 56.7% and as segregating when the standard deviation between donors was above 5%. A statistical classification framework was built to diagnose cytomegalovirus status from the catalog of TCR beta chain sequences. In a later analysis, V and J genes were assigned by comparing TCR nucleotide sequences against IMGT/GENE-DB human TR gene sequences. A later analysis assigned CDR3 sequences and most-parsimonious VDJ recombination scenarios with the TCRdist pipeline. In a later analysis, every TCR beta chain was defined by the combination of its CDR3 amino acid sequence and its V-gene family, and reads without a unique V-gene family were dropped. To address suspected cross-contamination and a sequencing artifact, a later analysis removed roughly 640 highly shared, low-generation-probability nucleotide sequences. In a later analysis, a clonal expansion index for each public chain was calculated from normalized within-repertoire ranks of inferred template counts. A later analysis computed generation probabilities with a VDJ recombination model fitted to out-of-frame rearrangements, and checked the results against IGoR. In a later analysis, hypergeometric tests were used to score TCR-TCR, TCR-HLA and TCR-CMV co-occurrence, with a repertoire-size bias correction applied to TCR pairs. False discovery rates were estimated in a later analysis by permuting HLA or CMV assignments 20 times. A later analysis grouped co-occurring TCRs with DBSCAN, adding TCRdist sequence similarity when clustering within HLA-allele-positive subsets. Repertoires with fewer than 30,000 or more than 120,000 public chains were left out of co-occurrence clustering, as were about 5 repertoires with anomalous nucleotide sharing. TCRdb's version of the immuneACCESS table is confined to in-frame rearrangements and falls short of the full clone set. An unresolved V gene accounts for under half of the shortfall where checked; the remainder is of unknown origin. The V and J calls and clone size were taken over from that table, and D and trimming were inferred from the DNA. The sample table holds 90,000 to 120,000 clones, of which more than 70% were seen once. 7.8% of the sample comes from the top ten.

The cohort consisted of some 730 healthy bone marrow donors. At the time of sampling, all cohort members were nominally healthy, though unrecorded immune exposures were likely present. The donor tested CMV seronegative, placing the donor among the 350 or so seronegative members of the cohort. A peripheral blood sample was provided by each donor, and peripheral blood mononuclear cells were used for TCR beta sequencing. Genomic DNA was extracted from the blood cell samples with the Qiagen DNeasy Blood Extraction Kit. Sequenced material: PBMCs. The TCR was taken from a man aged 25 to 40 in good health and CMV-seronegative. This sequence uses TRBV30 and TRBJ1-6; the D segment could be TRBD1, given 6 matching bases. The encoded CDR3 is CAWSVAGDNLGSPLHF. The nucleotide sequence reads TGTGCCTGGAGTGTGGCAGGGGATAATCTGGGTTCACCCCTCCACTTT. Here the CDR3 is joined to the reference TRBV30 and TRBJ1-6 genes, and the full variable domain is: SQTIHQWPATLVQPVGSPLSLECTVEGTSNPNLYWYRQAAGRGLQLLFYSVGIGQISSEVPQNLSASRPQDRQFILSSKKLLLSDSGFYLCAWSVAGDNLGSPLHFGNGTRLTVT.